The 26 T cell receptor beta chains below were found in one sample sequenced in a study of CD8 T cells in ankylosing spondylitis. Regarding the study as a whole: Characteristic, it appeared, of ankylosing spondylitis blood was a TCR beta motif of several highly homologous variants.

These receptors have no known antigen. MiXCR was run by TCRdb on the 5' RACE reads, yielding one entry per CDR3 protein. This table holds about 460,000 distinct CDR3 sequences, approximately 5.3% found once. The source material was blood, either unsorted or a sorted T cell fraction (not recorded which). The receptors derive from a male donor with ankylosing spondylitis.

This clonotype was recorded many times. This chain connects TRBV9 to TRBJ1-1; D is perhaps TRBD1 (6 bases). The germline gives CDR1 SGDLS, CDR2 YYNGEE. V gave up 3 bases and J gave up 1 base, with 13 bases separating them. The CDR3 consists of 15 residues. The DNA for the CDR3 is TGTGCCAGCAGCGGCCGGGGGCGTAGGAACACTGAAGCTTTCTTT. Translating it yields CASSGRGRRNTEAFF.

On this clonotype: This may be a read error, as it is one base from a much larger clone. This chain's CDR3 is CCATRTGENSNQPQHF. The CDR3 nucleotides are TGCTGTGCTACAAGGACAGGTGAAAATAGCAATCAGCCCCAGCATTTT. The chain couples TRBV20-1 to TRBJ1-5, with 7 positions matching TRBD1. This CDR3 is built from 16 residues. Germline CDR1 DFQATT, CDR2 SNEGSKA (reference sequence).

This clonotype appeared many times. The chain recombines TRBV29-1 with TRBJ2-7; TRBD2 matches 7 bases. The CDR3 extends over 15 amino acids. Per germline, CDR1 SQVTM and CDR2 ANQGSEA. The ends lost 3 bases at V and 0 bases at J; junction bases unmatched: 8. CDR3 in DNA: TGCAGCGTTGAGGGTCGTGGCGGGAGCTCCTACGAGCAGTACTTC. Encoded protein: CSVEGRGGSSYEQYF.

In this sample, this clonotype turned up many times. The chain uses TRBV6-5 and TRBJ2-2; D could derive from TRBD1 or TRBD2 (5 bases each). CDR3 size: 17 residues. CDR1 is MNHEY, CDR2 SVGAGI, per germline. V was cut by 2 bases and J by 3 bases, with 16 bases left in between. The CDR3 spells CASSYTRGGLYTGELFF. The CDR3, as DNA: TGTGCCAGCAGTTACACACGGGGCGGATTATACACCGGGGAGCTGTTTTTT.

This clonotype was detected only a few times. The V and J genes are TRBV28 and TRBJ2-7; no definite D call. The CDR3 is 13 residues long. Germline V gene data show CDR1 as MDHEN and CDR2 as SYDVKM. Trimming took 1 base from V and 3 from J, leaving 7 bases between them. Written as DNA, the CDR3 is TGTGCCAGCAGTTTATTAGAGAACTACGAGCAGTACTTC. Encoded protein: CASSLLENYEQYF.

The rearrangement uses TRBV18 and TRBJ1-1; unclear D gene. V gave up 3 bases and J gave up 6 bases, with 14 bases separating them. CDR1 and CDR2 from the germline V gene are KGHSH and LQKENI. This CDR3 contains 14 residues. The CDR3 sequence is CASSPLGSASEAFF. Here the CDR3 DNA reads TGTGCCAGCTCACCTCTCGGGTCCGCCTCTGAAGCTTTCTTT.

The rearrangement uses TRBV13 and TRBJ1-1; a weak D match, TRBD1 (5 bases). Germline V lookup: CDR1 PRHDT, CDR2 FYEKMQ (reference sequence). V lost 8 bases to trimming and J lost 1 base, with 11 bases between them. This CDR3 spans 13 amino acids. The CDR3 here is CASLGVPNTEAFF. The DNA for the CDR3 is TGTGCCAGCTTAGGGGTTCCGAACACTGAAGCTTTCTTT. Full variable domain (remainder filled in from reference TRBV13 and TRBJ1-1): AAGVIQSPRHLIKEKRETATLKCYPIPRHDTVYWYQQGPGQDPQFLISFYEKMQSDKGSIPDRFSAQQFSDYHSELNMSSLELGDSALYFCASLGVPNTEAFFGQGTRLTVV.

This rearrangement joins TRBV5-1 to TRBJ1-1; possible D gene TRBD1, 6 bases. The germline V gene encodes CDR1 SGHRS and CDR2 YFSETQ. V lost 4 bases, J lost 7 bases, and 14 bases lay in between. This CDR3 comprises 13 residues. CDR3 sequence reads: CASSPGTRGEAFF. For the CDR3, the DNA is TGCGCCAGCAGCCCAGGGACAAGGGGTGAAGCTTTCTTT.

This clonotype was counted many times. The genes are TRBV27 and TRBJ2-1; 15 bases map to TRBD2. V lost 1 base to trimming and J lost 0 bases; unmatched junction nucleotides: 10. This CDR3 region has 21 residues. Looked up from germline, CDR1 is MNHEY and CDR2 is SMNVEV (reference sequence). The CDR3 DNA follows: TGTGCCAGCAGTTTATACCCGGGACTAGCGGGGGGCCTGAGCTCCTACAATGAGCAGTTCTTC. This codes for CASSLYPGLAGGLSSYNEQFF.

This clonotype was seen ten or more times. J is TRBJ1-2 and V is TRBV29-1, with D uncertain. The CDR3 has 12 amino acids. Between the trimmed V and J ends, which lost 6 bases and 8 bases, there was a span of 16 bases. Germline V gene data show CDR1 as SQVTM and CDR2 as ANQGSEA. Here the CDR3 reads CSVGSDSVGYTF. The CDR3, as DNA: TGCAGCGTCGGCAGCGATTCGGTCGGCTACACCTTC.

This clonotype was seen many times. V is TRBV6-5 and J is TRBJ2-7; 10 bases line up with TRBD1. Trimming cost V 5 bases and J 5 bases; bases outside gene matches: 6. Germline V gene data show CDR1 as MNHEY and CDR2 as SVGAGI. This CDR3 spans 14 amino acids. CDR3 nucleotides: TGTGCCAGCAGTAACACCGGGACAGGGGACGAGCAGTACTTC. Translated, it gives CASSNTGTGDEQYF.

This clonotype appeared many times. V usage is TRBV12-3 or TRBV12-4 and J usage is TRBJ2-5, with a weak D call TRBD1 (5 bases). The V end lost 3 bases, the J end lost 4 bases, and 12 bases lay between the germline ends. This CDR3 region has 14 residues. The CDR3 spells CASSFSQGRETQYF. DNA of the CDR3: TGTGCCAGCAGTTTTTCCCAGGGCCGAGAGACCCAGTACTTC.

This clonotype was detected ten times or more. CDR3 residues: CASSRSGTDTQYF. Here the CDR3 DNA reads TGTGCCAGCAGTCGGTCGGGGACAGATACGCAGTATTTT. The V call is TRBV12-3 or TRBV12-4, the J call TRBJ2-3, with D perhaps matching TRBD2 (5 bases). The CDR3 covers 13 residues. Trimming took 5 bases from V and 3 from J, leaving 9 bases between them.

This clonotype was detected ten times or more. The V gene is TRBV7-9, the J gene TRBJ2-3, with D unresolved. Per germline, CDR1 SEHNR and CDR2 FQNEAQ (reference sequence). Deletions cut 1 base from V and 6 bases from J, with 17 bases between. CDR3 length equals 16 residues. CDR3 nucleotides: TGTGCCAGCAGCTTAGGAGCAGGACCAATCGGGGATACGCAGTATTTT. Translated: CASSLGAGPIGDTQYF.

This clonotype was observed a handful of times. The CDR3 loop reads CAILVGQGLDGELFF. For the CDR3, the DNA is TGTGCCATCCTAGTTGGGCAGGGATTAGACGGGGAGCTGTTTTTT. V and J are TRBV11-2 and TRBJ2-2, with a weak D call TRBD1 (5 bases). The germline CDR1 and CDR2 sequences are SGHAT and FQNNGV. The germline V and J ends were trimmed by 10 bases and 7 bases, with 22 bases remaining between them. The CDR3 contains 15 residues.

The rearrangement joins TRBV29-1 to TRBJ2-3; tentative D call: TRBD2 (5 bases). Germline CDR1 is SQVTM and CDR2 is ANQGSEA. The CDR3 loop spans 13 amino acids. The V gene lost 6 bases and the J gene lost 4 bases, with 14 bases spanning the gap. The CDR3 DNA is TGCAGCGTGGAGGAGCTAGCCTCAGATACGCAGTATTTT. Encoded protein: CSVEELASDTQYF.

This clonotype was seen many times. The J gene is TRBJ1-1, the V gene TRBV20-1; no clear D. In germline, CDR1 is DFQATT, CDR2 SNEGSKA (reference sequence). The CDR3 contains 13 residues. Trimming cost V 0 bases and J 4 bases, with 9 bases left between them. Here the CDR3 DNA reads TGCAGTGCTAGAGAGCGCCCGGGCACTGAAGCTTTCTTT. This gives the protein CSARERPGTEAFF.

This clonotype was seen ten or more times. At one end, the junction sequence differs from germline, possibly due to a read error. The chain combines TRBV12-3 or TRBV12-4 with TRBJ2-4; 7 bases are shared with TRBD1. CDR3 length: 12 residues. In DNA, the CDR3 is TGTGCCAGCAGTTTCACAATCGGGACAGCCAACTTC. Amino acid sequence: CASSFTIGTANF.

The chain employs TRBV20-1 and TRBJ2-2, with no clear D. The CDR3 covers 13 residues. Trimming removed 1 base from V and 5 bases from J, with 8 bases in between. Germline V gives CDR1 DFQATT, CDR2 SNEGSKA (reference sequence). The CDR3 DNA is TGCAGTGCTAGAGTTCTCGGGACCGGGGAGCTGTTTTTT. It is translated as CSARVLGTGELFF.

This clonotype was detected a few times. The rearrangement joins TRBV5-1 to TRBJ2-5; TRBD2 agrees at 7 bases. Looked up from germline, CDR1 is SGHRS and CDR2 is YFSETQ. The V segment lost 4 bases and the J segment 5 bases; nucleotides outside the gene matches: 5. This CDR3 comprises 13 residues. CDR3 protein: CASSGRAWETQYF. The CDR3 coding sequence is TGCGCCAGCAGCGGGAGGGCCTGGGAGACCCAGTACTTC.

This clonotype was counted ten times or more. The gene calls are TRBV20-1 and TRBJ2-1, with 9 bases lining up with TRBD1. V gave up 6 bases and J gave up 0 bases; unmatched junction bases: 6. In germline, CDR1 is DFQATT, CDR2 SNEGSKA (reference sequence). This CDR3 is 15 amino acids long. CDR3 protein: CSAWDRVSSYNEQFF. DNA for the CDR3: TGCAGTGCCTGGGACAGGGTAAGCTCCTACAATGAGCAGTTCTTC.

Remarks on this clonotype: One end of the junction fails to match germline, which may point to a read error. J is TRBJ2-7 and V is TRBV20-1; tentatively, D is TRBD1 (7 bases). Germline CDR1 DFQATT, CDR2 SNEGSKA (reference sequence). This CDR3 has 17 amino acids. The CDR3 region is CSARGTRRGPGSYEQYF. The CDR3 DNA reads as TGCAGCGCTAGAGGCACGAGGAGGGGGCCGGGCTCCTACGAGCAGTACTTC.

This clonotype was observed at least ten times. For the CDR3, the DNA is TGTGCCAGCAGCACTCCTGGACCGACATCCTTCTTT. It encodes CASSTPGPTSFF. The chain couples TRBV13 to TRBJ1-1; D is unclear. The CDR3 totals 12 residues. Germline lookup yields CDR1 PRHDT and CDR2 FYEKMQ (reference sequence). V gave up 5 bases and J gave up 14 bases, with 18 bases separating them.

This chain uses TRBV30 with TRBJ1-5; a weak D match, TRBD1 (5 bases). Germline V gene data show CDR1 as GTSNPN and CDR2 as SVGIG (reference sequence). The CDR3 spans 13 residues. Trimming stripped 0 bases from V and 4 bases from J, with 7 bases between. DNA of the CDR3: TGTGCCTGGAGTGTACAGGATAATCAGCCCCAGCATTTT. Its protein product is CAWSVQDNQPQHF.

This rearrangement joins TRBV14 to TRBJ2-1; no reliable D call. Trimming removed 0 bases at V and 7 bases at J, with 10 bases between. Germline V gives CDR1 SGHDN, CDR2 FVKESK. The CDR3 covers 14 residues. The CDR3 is CASSQERLLNEQFF. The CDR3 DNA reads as TGTGCCAGCAGCCAAGAGCGGCTCCTTAATGAGCAGTTCTTC.

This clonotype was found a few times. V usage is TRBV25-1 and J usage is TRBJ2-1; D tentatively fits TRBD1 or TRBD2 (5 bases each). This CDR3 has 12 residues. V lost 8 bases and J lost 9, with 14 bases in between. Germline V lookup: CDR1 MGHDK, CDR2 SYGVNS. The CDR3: CASAPTGGEQFF. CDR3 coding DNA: TGTGCCAGCGCCCCCACTGGGGGTGAGCAGTTCTTC. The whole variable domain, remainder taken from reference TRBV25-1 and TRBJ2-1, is EADIYQTPRYLVIGTGKKITLECSQTMGHDKMYWYQQDPGMELHLIHYSYGVNSTEKGDLSSESTVSRIRTEHFPLTLESARPSHTSQYLCASAPTGGEQFFGPGTRLTVL.